Below, 26 T cell receptor beta chains from the same sample are listed, as sequenced in a study of blood T cell repertoires in COVID-19. Repertoires were generated with immunoSEQ multiplex PCR, while TCRdb's copy carries only in-frame clones and drops some. The sample holds about 39,000 clones; roughly 82% are singletons and the top ten take roughly 14%. Specimen: peripheral blood. The origin of the receptors is a man in his fifties with active or convalescent COVID-19.

The gene calls are TRBV6-1 and TRBJ1-5, with 8 bases matching TRBD1. The CDR3 has 15 amino acids. Trimming took 6 bases from V and 2 from J; bases not matched to a gene: 6. CDR1 is MNHNS, CDR2 SASEGT, per germline. The CDR3 nucleotides read TGTGCCAGCAGGGACAGGGTCCTTGGCAATCAGCCCCAGCATTTT. Translated: CASRDRVLGNQPQHF.

The chain links TRBV5-5 to TRBJ1-2; TRBD1 matches at 12 bases. CDR3 length: 17 amino acids. V dropped 4 bases and J dropped 4; count of bases not matched to a gene: 11. Looked up from germline, CDR1 is SGHKS and CDR2 is YYEKEE (reference sequence). The CDR3 region has the DNA TGTGCCAGCAGCCCCCCGGGGACAGGGGGCCTAGGCTATGGCTACACCTTC. It yields the protein CASSPPGTGGLGYGYTF.

This sequence joins TRBV30 and TRBJ1-2; D is unresolved. V dropped 4 bases and J dropped 8 bases, with 17 bases sitting between them. CDR1 is GTSNPN, CDR2 SVGIG, per germline (reference sequence). The CDR3 sequence is 13 residues long. CDR3 sequence reads: CAWTPGGQSGYTF. CDR3 sequence (DNA): TGTGCCTGGACCCCGGGAGGGCAGAGCGGCTACACCTTC.

This clone was seen a few times. The chain couples TRBV7-8 to TRBJ1-3, with 8 bases aligning to TRBD1. CDR3 length: 12 amino acids. Trimming removed 6 bases from V and 11 bases from J; junction bases left unmatched: 6. CDR1 and CDR2 from the germline V gene are SGHVS and FQNEAQ. As DNA, the CDR3 is TGTGCCAGCAGACGTACAGGGGGTGCCATATATTTT. Translating gives CASRRTGGAIYF.

The J gene is TRBJ1-4, the V gene TRBV5-1; a weak D match, TRBD1 (5 bases). This CDR3 contains 12 residues. Germline V gene lookup returns CDR1 SGHRS and CDR2 YFSETQ. The ends were cut back, 6 bases at V and 4 bases at J, with 7 bases in the middle. CDR3 region: CASTRDNEKLFF. DNA of the CDR3: TGCGCCAGCACCAGGGATAATGAAAAACTGTTTTTT.

The gene calls are TRBV18 and TRBJ2-7, with TRBD1 identical over 7 bases. Trimming took 1 base from V and 3 from J; bases not matched to a gene: 3. Per germline, CDR1 KGHSH and CDR2 LQKENI. The CDR3 sequence is 14 residues long. CDR3: CASSPRDSNYEQYF. DNA for the CDR3: TGTGCCAGCTCACCACGGGACAGCAACTACGAGCAGTACTTC.

The V call is TRBV19, the J call TRBJ1-1, with 8 bases aligning to TRBD1. Germline CDR1 is LNHDA and CDR2 is SQIVND (reference sequence). The CDR3 runs 15 residues. Unmatched junction bases numbered 5, after V lost 4 bases and J lost 1 base. In DNA, the CDR3 is TGTGCCAGTAGTAGACTGGACAGGGAGAACACTGAAGCTTTCTTT. This encodes CASSRLDRENTEAFF.

In its sample, this clone was seen once. CDR3 coding DNA: TGTGCCAGCAGCTCACCCGGGACAGGGTTAAACAATGAGCAGTTCTTC. Translated: CASSSPGTGLNNEQFF. The rearrangement joins TRBV11-2 to TRBJ2-1; 9 bases line up with TRBD1. The V gene end was trimmed by 4 bases and the J gene end by 5 bases; junction bases not matched to a gene: 9. Germline lookup yields CDR1 SGHAT and CDR2 FQNNGV. The CDR3 loop spans 16 amino acids.

CDR3 bases: TGTGCCAGCACCTTCGAGGGACTAGAGGTCTTCAATGAGCAGTTCTTC. Translation: CASTFEGLEVFNEQFF. V and J are TRBV6-7 and TRBJ2-1; 8 bases are shared with TRBD2. TRBV6-7 belongs to the ORF category, with a function that is uncertain. The CDR3 is made up of 16 amino acids. Losses at the gene ends were 7 bases for V and 6 bases for J; bases not matched to a gene: 14.

The V and J genes are TRBV14 and TRBJ2-5; D may be TRBD2 (5 bases). Trimming left V 4 bases short and J 2 bases short, with 17 bases between. Germline-derived CDR1 and CDR2 are SGHDN and FVKESK. This CDR3 is built from 16 residues. In DNA, the CDR3 is TGTGCCAGCAGCCCCTGGACCAACACGGGGCAAGAGACCCAGTACTTC. Amino acid sequence: CASSPWTNTGQETQYF.

The chain couples TRBV6-5 to TRBJ1-2; 7 bases align to TRBD1. This CDR3 has 13 amino acids. Germline trimming cut 4 bases from V and 6 bases from J; bases unmatched to any gene: 5. Germline assignment: CDR1 MNHEY and CDR2 SVGAGI. CDR3 protein: CASSSGTDDGYTF. CDR3 sequence (DNA): TGTGCCAGCAGTTCCGGGACAGACGATGGCTACACCTTC.

The rearrangement links TRBV2 to TRBJ2-3, with a tentative D call TRBD2 (5 bases). Germline V CDR1 and CDR2: SNHLY, FYNNEI. The CDR3 is 14 residues long. The germline V and J ends were trimmed by 2 bases and 4 bases, with 10 bases remaining between them. The CDR3 DNA follows: TGTGCCAGCAGTGAATGGGCTAGCTCAGATACGCAGTATTTT. This codes for CASSEWASSDTQYF.

V and J are TRBV6-4 and TRBJ2-3; 11 bases are shared with TRBD2. The CDR3 totals 15 residues. V lost 6 bases, J lost 2 bases, and 4 bases stayed unmatched. Looked up from germline, CDR1 is MRHNA and CDR2 is SNTAGT. DNA for the CDR3: TGTGCCAGCAGGCCGGGACTAGCGGACACAGATACGCAGTATTTT. It specifies CASRPGLADTDTQYF.

This rearrangement joins TRBV28 to TRBJ2-7; D perhaps matches TRBD1 (5 bases). This CDR3 has 14 residues. Trimming removed 5 bases at V and 2 bases at J, with 13 bases between. The germline V gene has CDR1 MDHEN and CDR2 SYDVKM. The DNA of the CDR3 is TGTGCCAGCAGTCCGCCTGACAGCCCCTACGAGCAGTACTTC. This encodes CASSPPDSPYEQYF.

CDR3 protein: CASRDTGGQPQHF. Here the CDR3 DNA reads TGTGCCAGCAGGGACACTGGAGGGCAGCCCCAGCATTTT. The chain recombines TRBV2 with TRBJ1-5; TRBD1 might be the D (5 bases). Trimming pared 6 bases from V and 7 bases from J, leaving 13 bases between. The germline V gene encodes CDR1 SNHLY and CDR2 FYNNEI. The CDR3 contains 13 residues.

V and J are TRBV30 and TRBJ2-1; the match to TRBD2 covers 9 bases. After removal of 1 base from V and 13 bases from J, the junction contained 5 bases not matched to a gene. Germline-derived CDR1 and CDR2 are GTSNPN and SVGIG (reference sequence). This CDR3 has 12 residues. This CDR3 is CAWSDLAGEQFF. CDR3 nucleotide sequence: TGTGCCTGGAGTGACTTAGCGGGGGAACAGTTCTTC. Drawing the rest from reference TRBV30 and TRBJ2-1, the complete variable domain is SQTIHQWPATLVQPVGSPLSLECTVEGTSNPNLYWYRQAAGRGLQLLFYSVGIGQISSEVPQNLSASRPQDRQFILSSKKLLLSDSGFYLCAWSDLAGEQFFGPGTRLTVL.

V and J are TRBV27 and TRBJ2-7; D remains unclear. CDR3 size: 14 residues. Per germline, CDR1 MNHEY and CDR2 SMNVEV (reference sequence). The germline V and J ends were trimmed by 5 bases and 1 base, with 12 bases remaining between them. The CDR3 loop reads CASSPRLSSYEQYF. The CDR3 DNA is TGTGCCAGCAGTCCGCGTCTTTCGTCCTACGAGCAGTACTTC.

This chain connects TRBV9 to TRBJ2-7; 8 bases agree with TRBD2. The CDR3 covers 16 residues. In germline, CDR1 is SGDLS, CDR2 YYNGEE. V shed 3 bases, J shed 4 bases, and the junction held 12 bases outside the gene matches. The DNA for the CDR3 is TGTGCCAGCAGCGGCCCCTCAGGGACTAGAGAGTACGAGCAGTACTTC. Its translation is CASSGPSGTREYEQYF.

V usage is TRBV18 and J usage is TRBJ2-5; D may be TRBD1 (6 bases). The germline V gene encodes CDR1 KGHSH and CDR2 LQKENI. CDR3 size: 17 residues. Trimming left V 3 bases short and J 5 bases short, with 22 bases between. CDR3 amino acids: CASSPLGQGTRWETQYF. DNA of the CDR3: TGTGCCAGCTCACCCCTGGGGCAGGGGACGAGATGGGAGACCCAGTACTTC.

This clone was seen only a few times. For the CDR3, the DNA is TGTGCCAGCAGTGAAGGTGAGGTCTTTATCTACGAGCAGTACTTC. Protein sequence: CASSEGEVFIYEQYF. This chain connects TRBV2 to TRBJ2-7, with D hard to call. V was cut by 1 base and J by 3 bases, with 13 bases left in between. The CDR3 is 15 amino acids. Germline loops: CDR1 SNHLY, CDR2 FYNNEI.

The rearrangement joins TRBV6-4 to TRBJ2-7, with 7 bases matching TRBD1. CDR1 and CDR2 from the germline V gene are MRHNA and SNTAGT. V lost 3 bases to trimming and J lost 1 base; unmatched junction nucleotides: 6. The CDR3 extends over 15 amino acids. The CDR3 DNA is TGTGCCAGCAGTGAAGGCCAGGGGGTATCCTACGAGCAGTACTTC. Protein sequence: CASSEGQGVSYEQYF.

The chain has TRBV7-9 and TRBJ2-1, with 8 bases that match TRBD2. The germline V gene encodes CDR1 SEHNR and CDR2 FQNEAQ (reference sequence). The CDR3 extends over 16 amino acids. V lost 5 bases and J lost 0; bases outside the gene matches: 6. Here the CDR3 DNA reads TGTGCCAGCAGCGGACTAGCAGGTAGCTCCTACAATGAGCAGTTCTTC. Translation: CASSGLAGSSYNEQFF.

The chain uses TRBV28 and TRBJ1-2; D is ambiguous. CDR1 and CDR2 from the germline V gene are MDHEN and SYDVKM. The V and J ends lost 3 bases and 3 bases respectively, with 14 bases between them. CDR3 length: 15 amino acids. CDR3 loop: CASSLTGFNYYGYTF. CDR3 nucleotide sequence: TGTGCCAGCAGTTTGACCGGGTTTAATTACTATGGCTACACCTTC.

The V call is TRBV24-1, the J call TRBJ1-1, with 7 bases identical to TRBD1. The CDR3 runs to 13 residues. Trimming at V came to 5 bases and at J to 4 bases, leaving 3 bases not matched to a gene. The V gene's germline CDR1 is KGHDR and CDR2 SFDVKD. DNA of the CDR3: TGTGCCACCAGTGCAGGGGGAGGCACTGAAGCTTTCTTT. Encoded protein: CATSAGGGTEAFF.

This chain uses TRBV6-1 with TRBJ1-5, with D perhaps matching TRBD1 (5 bases). From germline, CDR1 is MNHNS and CDR2 SASEGT. V was shortened by 1 base and J by 7 bases, with 11 bases between the two germline ends. This CDR3 region has 14 residues. The CDR3 region has the DNA TGTGCCAGCAGTGAAGGGGGGGGAGACCAGCCCCAGCATTTT. Translated: CASSEGGGDQPQHF.

The chain recombines TRBV6-1 with TRBJ1-4; TRBD1 matches at 7 bases. Germline-derived CDR1 and CDR2 are MNHNS and SASEGT. CDR3 length: 18 amino acids. V shed 2 bases and J 3 bases; nucleotides not matched to a gene: 12. This CDR3 is CASSEQPTATGPNEKLFF. The CDR3, as DNA: TGTGCCAGCAGTGAACAGCCGACGGCGACAGGGCCTAATGAAAAACTGTTTTTT.